The following is a T cell receptor (beta chain) sequence with its context. The specificity of this receptor is unknown. No clone much larger than this one lies a single base away; base qualities are absent. Preparation of the library involved PCR. DNA from cultured CD4+ T cells underwent TCR sequencing with the Oncomine TCR Beta short-read assay at the Johns Hopkins FTIC core. The QIAamp micro DNA kit was used to extract genomic DNA from the cultured CD4+ T cells. The Oncomine TCR Beta libraries from cultured CD4+ T cells were pooled using unique dual indexes and then sequenced on an Illumina iSeq 100. The authors processed their data as follows. Non-productive sequences were removed, and CDR3s that did not start with C, did not end with F or W, or were shorter than 7 amino acids were discarded. The MANAFEST web application identified antigen-specific clonotypes by comparing peptide-stimulated wells against reference wells and other culture wells. An FDR below 0.05, an odds ratio above 5, and a productive frequency above 0.1% in at least two of three replicate wells were required for clones to be considered positive. A clonotype was classed as cross-reactive if the clonotype showed significant expansion both in SARS-CoV-2 spike wells and in at least one common cold coronavirus spike condition. Levenshtein distances (stringdist) and unrooted phylogenetic trees (ape) in R version 3.6.1 were used to assess CDR3 homology. The public sequencing data were trimmed at Q25 with fastp and processed into clonotypes with MiXCR by TCRdb, which kept only in-frame beta chains. Identical CDR3 protein sequences are pooled into one entry, listed with their most common genes and DNA. The V and J calls and clone size are TCRdb's, not the authors'. This sample gives roughly 13,000 distinct CDR3 sequences in total; around 60% of them show up just once. The top ten hold roughly a fifth of the sample.

This sample was taken from a study of vaccination and CD4 T cells after COVID-19 (dated by TCRdb to the early 2020s). For the study in its entirety: SARS-CoV-2 positivity had been established in the convalescent patients by nasal swab PCR, and mild disease was recorded in roughly 10 of these patients and severe disease in one. Six males and four females were included in the convalescent cohort, with two Hispanic individuals, seven Caucasians, two Asians and one multiracial person represented. Each participant got two doses of either the Pfizer-BioNTech BNT162b2 vaccine (n=8) or the Moderna mRNA-1273 vaccine (n=2). Post-COVID blood samples were collected from convalescent patients a median of around 100 days after diagnosis, with a range of about 30 to 161 days. Post-vaccine blood samples were taken a median of about 77 days after the second vaccine dose, with a range of 14 to 241 days. For stimulating the cultures, overlapping spike peptide pools were used, derived from SARS-CoV-2 as well as from the common cold coronaviruses HCoV-NL63, HCoV-OC43 and HCoV-229E. As controls, cultures received a CEFX viral epitope pool (the positive control), an HIV-1 Nef peptide pool (the negative control), or no peptide at all. The spike-specific CD4+ TCR repertoire was compared before and after mRNA vaccination in approximately ten COVID-19 convalescent patients and a handful of infection-naive healthy vaccine recipients.

The treatment or condition label, read with the paper, signifies: approximately 10-day PBMC culture with coronavirus spike peptide pools or control peptides (ViraFEST assay). The study used the ViraFEST assay, which expanded antigen-specific T cells with peptide pools and then identified expanded clonotypes by TCR sequencing. The convalescent patients' positive SARS-CoV-2 PCR tests fell between March and December 2020, which was before the Alpha, Beta and Delta variants emerged in the United States. Each well held millions of PBMCs cultured with around 10 ug/ml peptide pools in IMDM containing approximately 5% human AB serum and 7.5 to 10 IU/ml IL-2. Half of the culture medium was replaced with fresh IL-2-containing medium on days 3 and 7. After ten to eleven days of culture, CD4+ T cells were isolated by negative selection using the EasySep CD4+ T cell isolation kit. PBMCs were separated from whole blood using Ficoll-Paque Plus gradient centrifugation and then either used fresh or cryopreserved at -140C. Each culture condition was generally run in triplicate wells.

Spanning cysteine to phenylalanine, the CDR3 consists of 14 amino acids. Of all the DNA, just the CDR3 is kept, 42 bases in frame from base 1. Trimming removed 6 bases from V and 0 bases from J, leaving 9 bases between the germline ends. Per the germline V gene, SNHLY is the CDR1 and FYNNEI is the CDR2. Beyond this particular receptor, the publication reports: Although the median number of SARS-CoV-2-reactive clonotypes went up from some 23 after infection to more than 30 after vaccination, the increase was not significant. Of the vaccine-specific clones found in convalescent patients, nearly all (304 of 307) were mono-reactive for SARS-CoV-2 spike instead of being cross-reactive with common cold coronaviruses. Only a relatively small number of convalescent patients were included in the study, and early timepoints following natural infection were not analyzed. Among the post-vaccine SARS-CoV-2-reactive clones in convalescent patients, a median 86.3% showed up only after vaccination, which suggests vaccine-specific priming.

This sequence originates from a human donor who had recovered from COVID-19. Material: CD4+ T cells from blood, cultured in vitro. Recombination linked TRBV2 to TRBJ2-1; TRBD2 is perhaps the D gene, given 6 matching bases. The DNA sequence is given as TGTGCCAGCAGCTTAGCGGTCTCCTACAATGAGCAGTTCTTC. Its translation reads: CASSLAVSYNEQFF.